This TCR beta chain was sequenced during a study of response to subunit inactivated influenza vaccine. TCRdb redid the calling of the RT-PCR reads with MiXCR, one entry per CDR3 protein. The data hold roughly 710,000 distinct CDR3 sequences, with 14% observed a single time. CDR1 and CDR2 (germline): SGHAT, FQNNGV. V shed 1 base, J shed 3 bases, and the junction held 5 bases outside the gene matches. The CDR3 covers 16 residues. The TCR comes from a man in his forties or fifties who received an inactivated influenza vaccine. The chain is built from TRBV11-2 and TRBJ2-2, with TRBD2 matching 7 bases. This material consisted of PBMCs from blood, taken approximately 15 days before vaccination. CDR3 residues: CASSLVAGDHTGELFF. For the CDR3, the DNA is TGTGCCAGCAGCTTAGTTGCGGGAGACCACACCGGGGAGCTGTTTTTT.